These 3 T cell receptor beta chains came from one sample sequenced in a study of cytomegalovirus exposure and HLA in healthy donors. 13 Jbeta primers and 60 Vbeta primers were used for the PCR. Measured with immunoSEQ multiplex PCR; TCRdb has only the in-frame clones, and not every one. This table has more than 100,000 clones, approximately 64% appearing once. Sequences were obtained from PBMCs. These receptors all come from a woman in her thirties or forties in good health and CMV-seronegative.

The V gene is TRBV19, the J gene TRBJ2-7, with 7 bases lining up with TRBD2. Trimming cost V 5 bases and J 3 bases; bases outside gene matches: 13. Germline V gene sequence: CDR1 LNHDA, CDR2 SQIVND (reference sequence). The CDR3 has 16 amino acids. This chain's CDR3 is CASSGPGRVAVYEQYF. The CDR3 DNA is TGTGCCAGTAGTGGGCCGGGGAGGGTGGCCGTCTACGAGCAGTACTTC.

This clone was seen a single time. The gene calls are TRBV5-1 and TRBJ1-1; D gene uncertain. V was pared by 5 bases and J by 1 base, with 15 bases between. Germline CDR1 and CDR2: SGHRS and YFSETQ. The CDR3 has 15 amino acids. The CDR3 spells CASSKEDPGNTEAFF. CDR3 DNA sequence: TGCGCCAGCAGTAAGGAGGACCCGGGGAACACTGAAGCTTTCTTT. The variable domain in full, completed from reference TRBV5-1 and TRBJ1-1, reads KAGVTQTPRYLIKTRGQQVTLSCSPISGHRSVSWYQQTPGQGLQFLFEYFSETQRNKGNFPGRFSGRQFSNSRSEMNVSTLELGDSALYLCASSKEDPGNTEAFFGQGTRLTVV.

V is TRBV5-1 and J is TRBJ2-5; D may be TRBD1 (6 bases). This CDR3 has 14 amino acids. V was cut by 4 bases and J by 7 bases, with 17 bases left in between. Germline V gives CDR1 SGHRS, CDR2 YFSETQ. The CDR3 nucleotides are TGCGCCAGCAGCCTCGGTGAGGGGGACGGGACCCAGTACTTC. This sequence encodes CASSLGEGDGTQYF.